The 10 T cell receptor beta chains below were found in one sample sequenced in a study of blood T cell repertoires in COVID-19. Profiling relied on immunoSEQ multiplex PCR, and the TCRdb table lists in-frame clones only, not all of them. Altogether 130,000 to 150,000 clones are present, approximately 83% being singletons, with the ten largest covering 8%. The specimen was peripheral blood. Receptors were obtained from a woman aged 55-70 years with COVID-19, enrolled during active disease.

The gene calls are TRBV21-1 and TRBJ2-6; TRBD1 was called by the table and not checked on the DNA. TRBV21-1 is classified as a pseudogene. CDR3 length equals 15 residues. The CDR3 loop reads CASQPSGIRANVLTF. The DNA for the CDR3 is TGTGCCAGTCAACCCTCAGGGATTCGTGCCAACGTCCTGACTTTC.

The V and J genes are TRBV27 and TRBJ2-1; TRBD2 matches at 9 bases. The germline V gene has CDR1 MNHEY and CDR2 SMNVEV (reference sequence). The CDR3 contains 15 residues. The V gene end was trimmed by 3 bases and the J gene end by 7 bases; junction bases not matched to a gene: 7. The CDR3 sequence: CASSLGGGAGNEQFF. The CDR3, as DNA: TGTGCCAGCAGTTTGGGCGGGGGGGCCGGTAATGAGCAGTTCTTC.

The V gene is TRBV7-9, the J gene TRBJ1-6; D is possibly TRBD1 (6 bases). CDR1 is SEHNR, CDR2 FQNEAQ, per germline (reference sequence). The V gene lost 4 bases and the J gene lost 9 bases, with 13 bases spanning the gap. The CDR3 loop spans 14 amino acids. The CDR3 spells CASSSGEGTSPLHF. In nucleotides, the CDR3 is TGTGCCAGCAGCTCAGGGGAGGGAACTTCACCCCTCCACTTT.

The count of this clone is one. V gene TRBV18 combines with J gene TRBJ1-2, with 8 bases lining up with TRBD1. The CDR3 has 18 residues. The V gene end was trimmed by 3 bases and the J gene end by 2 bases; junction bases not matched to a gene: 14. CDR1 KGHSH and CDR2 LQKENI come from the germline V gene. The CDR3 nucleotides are TGTGCCAGCTCACCCACTTCGACAGGGGTCGGGTTCAACTATGGCTACACCTTC. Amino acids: CASSPTSTGVGFNYGYTF.

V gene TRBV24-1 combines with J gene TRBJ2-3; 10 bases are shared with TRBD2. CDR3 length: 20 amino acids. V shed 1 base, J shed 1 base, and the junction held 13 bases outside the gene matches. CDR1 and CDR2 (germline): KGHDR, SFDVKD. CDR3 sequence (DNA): TGTGCCACCAGTGATTTTCTCCCAGCGGGGGGGCCCGGAGGCACAGATACGCAGTATTTT. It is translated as CATSDFLPAGGPGGTDTQYF.

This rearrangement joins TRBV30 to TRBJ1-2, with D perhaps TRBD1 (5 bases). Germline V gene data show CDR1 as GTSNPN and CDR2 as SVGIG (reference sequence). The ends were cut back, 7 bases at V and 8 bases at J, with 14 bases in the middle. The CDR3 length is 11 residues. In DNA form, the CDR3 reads TGTGCCTCCCCGGACACTGTGGGCTACACCTTC. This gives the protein CASPDTVGYTF.

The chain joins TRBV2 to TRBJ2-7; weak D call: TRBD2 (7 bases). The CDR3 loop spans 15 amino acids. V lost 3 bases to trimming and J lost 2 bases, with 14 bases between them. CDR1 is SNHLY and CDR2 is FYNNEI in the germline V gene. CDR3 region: CASSERRGPTYEQYF. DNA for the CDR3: TGTGCCAGCAGTGAGAGGCGGGGGCCAACCTACGAGCAGTACTTC. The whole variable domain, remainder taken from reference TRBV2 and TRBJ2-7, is EPEVTQTPSHQVTQMGQEVILRCVPISNHLYFYWYRQILGQKVEFLVSFYNNEISEKSEIFDDQFSVERPDGSNFTLKIRSTKLEDSAMYFCASSERRGPTYEQYFGPGTRLTVT.

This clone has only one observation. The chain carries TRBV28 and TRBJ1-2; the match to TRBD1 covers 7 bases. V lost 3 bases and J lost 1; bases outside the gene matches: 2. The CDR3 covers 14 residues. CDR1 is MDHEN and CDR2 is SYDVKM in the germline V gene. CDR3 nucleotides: TGTGCCAGCAGTTTTTGGGACAGTAACTATGGCTACACCTTC. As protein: CASSFWDSNYGYTF.

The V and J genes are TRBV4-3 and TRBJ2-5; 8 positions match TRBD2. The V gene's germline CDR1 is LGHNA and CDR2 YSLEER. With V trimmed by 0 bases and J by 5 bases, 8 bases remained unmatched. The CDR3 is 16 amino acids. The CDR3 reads CASSQDLGLGTETQYF. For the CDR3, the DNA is TGCGCCAGCAGCCAAGATCTGGGACTAGGGACGGAGACCCAGTACTTC.

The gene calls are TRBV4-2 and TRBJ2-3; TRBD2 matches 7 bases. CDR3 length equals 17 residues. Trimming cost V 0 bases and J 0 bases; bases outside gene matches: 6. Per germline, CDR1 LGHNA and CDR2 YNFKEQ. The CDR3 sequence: CASSQDTAGESTDTQYF. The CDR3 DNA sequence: TGTGCCAGCAGCCAAGATACGGCGGGGGAGAGCACAGATACGCAGTATTTT.